Listed below are T cell receptor beta chains from one sample, sequenced in a study of control samples from healthy donors and cancer patients. TCRdb keeps only in-frame clones here, not all; method: immunoSEQ multiplex PCR. The sample holds 150,000 or so clones; 80% to 95% are singletons and the top ten take 5.8%. The sequenced material came from blood. The receptor source for this set is a man younger than 35 in good health. CDR3s include the opening cysteine and the closing phenylalanine or tryptophan. The D gene is left open where the match is weak. Clone size is given for some rows only: seen once, a few or many times, or a class if the clone is expanded.

NA	TRBJ1-3	TRBV7-2	NA	TGTGCCAGCAGCTTTTTATCGGCATTCTCTGGAAACACCATATATTTT	CASSFLSAFSGNTIYF
NA	TRBJ2-4	TRBV6-2/TRBV6-3	NA	TGTGCCAGCAGTTACGAGGCAGATACCTCTTGGGGACCCTTGCTCTTC	CASSYEADTSWGPLLF
NA	TRBJ1-1	TRBV28	NA	TGTGCCAGCAGTTTTACGGCTAACACTGAAGCTTTCTTT	CASSFTANTEAFF
NA	TRBJ2-7	TRBV6-6	NA	TGTGCCAGCAGTCCAGGGCCGGAGCAGTACTTC	CASSPGPEQYF
NA	TRBJ1-1	TRBV6-5	NA	TGTGCCAGCAGTATGGGAGGTGCCGGGCCTGAAGCTTTCTTT	CASSMGGAGPEAFF
TRBD1	TRBJ1-6	TRBV7-9	NA	TGTGCCAGCAGCTTAGGGTTGGAGAGGGGGCTGGATTCACCCCTCCACTTT	CASSLGLERGLDSPLHF
NA	TRBJ2-7	TRBV3-1/TRBV3-2	NA	TGTGCCAGCAGCCAAGCCACCTACGAGCAGTACTTC	CASSQATYEQYF
NA	TRBJ1-6	TRBV15	NA	TGTGCCACAGGTCCCTTTTCGGGAAATGATTCACCCCTCCACTTT	CATGPFSGNDSPLHF
NA	TRBJ1-4	TRBV6-5	NA	TGTGCCAGCAGTTGGGGGGCGAATGAAAAACTGTTTTTT	CASSWGANEKLFF
NA	TRBJ2-3	TRBV18	NA	TGTGCCAGCTCACCCTATGGGACATTGACAGATACGCAGTATTTT	CASSPYGTLTDTQYF
NA	TRBJ2-5	TRBV11-2	NA	TGTGCCAGCAGGACCCCGTCCCAAGAGACCCAGTACTTC	CASRTPSQETQYF
NA	TRBJ1-4	TRBV18	NA	TGTGCCAGCTCAGATGAGGAAAAACTGTTTTTT	CASSDEEKLFF
NA	TRBJ1-3	TRBV6-5	NA	TGTGCCAGCAGCGCCGCCCGGAGATGGGGAAACACCATATATTTT	CASSAARRWGNTIYF
NA	TRBJ1-1	TRBV29-1	NA	TGCAGCGTTGACGGTAGGGGGGGCGAATGGACTGAAGCTTTCTTT	CSVDGRGGEWTEAFF
NA	TRBJ2-3	TRBV4-1	NA	TGCGCCAGCAGCCAAACCGGGAACAGCGGACTTAACACAGATACGCAGTATTTT	CASSQTGNSGLNTDTQYF
NA	TRBJ1-1	TRBV28	NA	TGTGCCAGCAGTTCCTTCGGAGAGGGATCTGAAGCTTTCTTT	CASSSFGEGSEAFF
NA	TRBJ2-5	TRBV11-2	NA	TGTGCCAGCAGCTATAGGGAAGAGACCCAGTACTTC	CASSYREETQYF
NA	TRBJ2-7	TRBV20-1	NA	TGCAGTGCTACCGGGAACGAGCAGTACTTC	CSATGNEQYF
NA	TRBJ1-4	TRBV11-3	NA	TGTGCCAGCAGCCGTGACAGTAATGAAAAACTGTTTTTT	CASSRDSNEKLFF
TRBD1	TRBJ1-5	TRBV10-3	NA	TGTGCCATCAGTGAGTCGATACAGGGGTCCGATCAGCCCCAGCATTTT	CAISESIQGSDQPQHF
TRBD1	TRBJ1-5	TRBV9	NA	TGTGCCAGCAGCGGTGGAGACAGGGTTCAGCCCCAGCATTTT	CASSGGDRVQPQHF
NA	TRBJ1-4	TRBV7-9	NA	TGTGCCAGCAGCTTAGGACAGGATAATGAAAAACTGTTTTTT	CASSLGQDNEKLFF
NA	TRBJ1-2	TRBV7-2	NA	TGTGCCAGCAGCCCCCGACCGTTGTATGGCTACACCTTC	CASSPRPLYGYTF
TRBD1	TRBJ1-5	TRBV10-3	NA	TGTGCCACCTCCGGGACAGGGGCGTCTTCCGGCAATCAGCCCCAGCATTTT	CATSGTGASSGNQPQHF
NA	TRBJ2-3	TRBV5-6	NA	TGTGCCAGCAGCTTAGAGGACTTTGGCACAGATACGCAGTATTTT	CASSLEDFGTDTQYF
NA	TRBJ1-3	TRBV10-3	NA	TGTGCCAGTTCAGGGGAAACTGGAAACACCATATATTTT	CASSGETGNTIYF
NA	TRBJ2-1	TRBV28	NA	TGTGCCAGCAGTTTATTCGAGGCAGGGAAGGTGCAGTTCTTC	CASSLFEAGKVQFF
NA	TRBJ2-3	TRBV9	few	TGTGCCAGCAGCGTAGGGTCAGATACGCAGTATTTT	CASSVGSDTQYF
NA	TRBJ2-7	TRBV7-9	NA	TGTGCCAGCAGCTTAGGGGAATACGAGCAGTACTTC	CASSLGEYEQYF
TRBD2	TRBJ2-7	TRBV5-1	once	TGCGCCAGCAGCCCCCTTACTAGCGGAGGAACCTACGAGCAGTACTTC	CASSPLTSGGTYEQYF
NA	TRBJ2-1	TRBV9	NA	TGTGCCAGCAGCGCCGGGCGGAGGGGCTCCTACAATGAGCAGTTCTTC	CASSAGRRGSYNEQFF
NA	TRBJ1-2	TRBV27	NA	TGTGCCAGCAGTCCAAGGGCTGAGCGAGCTAACTATGGCTACACCTTC	CASSPRAERANYGYTF
NA	TRBJ2-5	TRBV15	once	TGTGCCACCAGCAGAGATTTGCGCCAAGAGACCCAGTACTTC	CATSRDLRQETQYF